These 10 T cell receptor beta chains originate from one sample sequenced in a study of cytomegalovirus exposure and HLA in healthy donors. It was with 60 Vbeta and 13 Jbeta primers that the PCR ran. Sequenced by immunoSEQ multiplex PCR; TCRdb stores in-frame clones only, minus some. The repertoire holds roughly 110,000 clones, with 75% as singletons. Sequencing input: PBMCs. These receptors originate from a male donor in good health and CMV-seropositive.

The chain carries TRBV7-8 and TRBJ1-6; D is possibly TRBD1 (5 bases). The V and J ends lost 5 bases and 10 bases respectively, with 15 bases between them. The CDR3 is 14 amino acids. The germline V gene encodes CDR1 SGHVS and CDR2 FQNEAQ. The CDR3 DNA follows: TGTGCCAGCAGCACGGCGCAGGGTTCCTCACCCCTCCACTTT. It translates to CASSTAQGSSPLHF. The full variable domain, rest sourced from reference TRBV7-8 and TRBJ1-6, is GAGVSQSPRYKVAKRGQDVALRCDPISGHVSLFWYQQALGQGPEFLTYFQNEAQLDKSGLPSDRFFAERPEGSVSTLKIQRTQQEDSAVYLCASSTAQGSSPLHFGNGTRLTVT.

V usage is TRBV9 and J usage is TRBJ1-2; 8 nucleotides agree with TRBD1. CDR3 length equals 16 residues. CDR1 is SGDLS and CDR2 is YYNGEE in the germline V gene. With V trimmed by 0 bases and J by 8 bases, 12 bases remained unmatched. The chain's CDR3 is CASSVVDRVVGDGYTF. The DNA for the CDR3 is TGTGCCAGCAGCGTAGTGGACAGGGTAGTAGGAGACGGCTACACCTTC.

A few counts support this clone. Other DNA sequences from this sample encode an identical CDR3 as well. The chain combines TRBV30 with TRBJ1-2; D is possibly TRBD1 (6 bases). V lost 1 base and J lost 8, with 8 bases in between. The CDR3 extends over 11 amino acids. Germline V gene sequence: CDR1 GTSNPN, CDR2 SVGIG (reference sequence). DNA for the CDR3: TGTGCCTGGAGTGAGGGGGTGGGCTACACCTTC. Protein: CAWSEGVGYTF.

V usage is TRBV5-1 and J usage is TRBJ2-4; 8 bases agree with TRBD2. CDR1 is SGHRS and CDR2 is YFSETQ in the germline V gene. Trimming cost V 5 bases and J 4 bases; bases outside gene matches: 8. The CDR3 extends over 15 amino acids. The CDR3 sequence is CASSGGRTQKNIQYF. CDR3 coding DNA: TGCGCCAGCAGTGGCGGGAGGACCCAGAAAAACATTCAGTACTTC. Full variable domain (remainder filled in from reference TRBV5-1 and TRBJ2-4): KAGVTQTPRYLIKTRGQQVTLSCSPISGHRSVSWYQQTPGQGLQFLFEYFSETQRNKGNFPGRFSGRQFSNSRSEMNVSTLELGDSALYLCASSGGRTQKNIQYFGAGTRLSVL.

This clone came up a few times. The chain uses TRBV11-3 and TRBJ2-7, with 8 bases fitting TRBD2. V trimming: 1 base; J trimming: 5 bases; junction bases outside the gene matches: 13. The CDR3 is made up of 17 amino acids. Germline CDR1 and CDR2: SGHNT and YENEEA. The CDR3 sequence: CASSLGRRDREGDEQYF. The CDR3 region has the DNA TGTGCCAGCAGCTTAGGGCGCCGAGACCGGGAGGGGGACGAGCAGTACTTC.

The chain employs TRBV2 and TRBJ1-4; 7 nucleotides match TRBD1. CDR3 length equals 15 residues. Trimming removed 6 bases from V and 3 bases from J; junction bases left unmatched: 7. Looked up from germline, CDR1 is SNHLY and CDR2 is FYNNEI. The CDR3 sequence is CASRPSTGPNEKLFF. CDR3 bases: TGTGCCAGCAGACCTTCGACAGGGCCTAATGAAAAACTGTTTTTT.

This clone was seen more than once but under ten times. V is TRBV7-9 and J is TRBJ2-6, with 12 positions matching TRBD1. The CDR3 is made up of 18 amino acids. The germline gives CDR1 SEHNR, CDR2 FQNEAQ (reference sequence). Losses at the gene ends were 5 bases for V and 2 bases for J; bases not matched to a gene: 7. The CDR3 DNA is TGTGCCAGCAGCCAGGGGACAGGGGGCACTGCTGGGGCCAACGTCCTGACTTTC. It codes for CASSQGTGGTAGANVLTF.

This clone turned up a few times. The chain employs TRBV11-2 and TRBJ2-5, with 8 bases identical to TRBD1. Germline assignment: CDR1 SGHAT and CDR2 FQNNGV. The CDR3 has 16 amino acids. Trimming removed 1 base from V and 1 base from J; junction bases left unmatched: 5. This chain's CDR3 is CASSLGNRGAQETQYF. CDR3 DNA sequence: TGTGCCAGCAGCTTAGGGAACAGGGGGGCCCAAGAGACCCAGTACTTC.

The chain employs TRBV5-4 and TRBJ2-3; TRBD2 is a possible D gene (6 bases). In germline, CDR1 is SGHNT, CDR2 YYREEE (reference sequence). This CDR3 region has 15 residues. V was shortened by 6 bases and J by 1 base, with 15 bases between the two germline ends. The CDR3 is CASTLTSSRTDTQYF. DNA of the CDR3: TGTGCCAGCACGCTGACTAGTTCCCGCACAGATACGCAGTATTTT. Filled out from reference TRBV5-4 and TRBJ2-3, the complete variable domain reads ETGVTQSPTHLIKTRGQQVTLRCSSQSGHNTVSWYQQALGQGPQFIFQYYREEENGRGNFPPRFSGLQFPNYSSELNVNALELDDSALYLCASTLTSSRTDTQYFGPGTRLTVL.

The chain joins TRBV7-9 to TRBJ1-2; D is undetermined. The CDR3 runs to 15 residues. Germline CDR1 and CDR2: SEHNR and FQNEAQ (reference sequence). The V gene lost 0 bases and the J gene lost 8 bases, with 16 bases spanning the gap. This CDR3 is CASSLASVRVQGYTF. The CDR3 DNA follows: TGTGCCAGCAGCTTAGCTTCGGTGAGGGTTCAAGGCTACACCTTC.